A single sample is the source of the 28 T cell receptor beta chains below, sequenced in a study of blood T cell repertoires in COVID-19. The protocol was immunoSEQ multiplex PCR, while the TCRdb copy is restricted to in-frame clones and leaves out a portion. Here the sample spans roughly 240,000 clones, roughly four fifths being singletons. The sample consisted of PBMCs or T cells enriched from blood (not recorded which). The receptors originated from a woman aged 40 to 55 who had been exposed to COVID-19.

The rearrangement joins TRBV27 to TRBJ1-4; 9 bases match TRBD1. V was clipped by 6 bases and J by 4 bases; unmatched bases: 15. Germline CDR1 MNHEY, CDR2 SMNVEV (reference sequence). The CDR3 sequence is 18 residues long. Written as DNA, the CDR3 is TGTGCCAGCAGGCCCGGACAGGGGAGAGGGGTTGGTAATGAAAAACTGTTTTTT. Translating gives CASRPGQGRGVGNEKLFF.

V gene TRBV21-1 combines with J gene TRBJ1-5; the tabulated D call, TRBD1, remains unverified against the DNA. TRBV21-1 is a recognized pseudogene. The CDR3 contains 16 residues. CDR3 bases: TGTGCCAGCAGCAAAGCTCACAGGTATAGCAATCAGCCCCAGCATTTT. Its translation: CASSKAHRYSNQPQHF.

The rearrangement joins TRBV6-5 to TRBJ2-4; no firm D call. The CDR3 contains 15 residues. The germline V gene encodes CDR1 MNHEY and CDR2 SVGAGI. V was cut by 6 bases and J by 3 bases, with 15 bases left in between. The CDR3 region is CASSPDGTGKNIQYF. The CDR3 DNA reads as TGTGCCAGCAGCCCAGATGGAACGGGCAAAAACATTCAGTACTTC.

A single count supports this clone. Here the CDR3 reads CASSQGYNTEAFF. DNA for the CDR3: TGTGCCAGCAGCCAGGGGTACAACACTGAAGCTTTCTTT. V usage is TRBV5-6 and J usage is TRBJ1-1, with D possibly being TRBD1 (6 bases). Germline values: CDR1 SGHDT, CDR2 YYEEEE. This CDR3 is built from 13 residues. V shed 4 bases and J shed 2 bases, with 9 bases lying between them.

The CDR3 is CASSQRQTNQPQHF. For the CDR3, the DNA is TGTGCCAGCAGCCAGAGACAGACCAATCAGCCCCAGCATTTT. This chain uses TRBV3-1 (or the pseudogene TRBV3-2) with TRBJ1-5; D may be TRBD1 (5 bases). CDR1 and CDR2 (germline): LGHDT, YNNKEL (reference sequence). The ends were cut back, 3 bases at V and 3 bases at J, with 9 bases in the middle. This CDR3 contains 14 residues.

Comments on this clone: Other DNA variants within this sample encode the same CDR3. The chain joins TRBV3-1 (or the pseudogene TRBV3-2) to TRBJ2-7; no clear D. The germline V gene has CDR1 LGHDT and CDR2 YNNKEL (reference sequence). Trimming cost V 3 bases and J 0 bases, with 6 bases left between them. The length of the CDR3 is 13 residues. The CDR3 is CASSQGSSYEQYF. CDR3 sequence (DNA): TGTGCCAGCAGCCAGGGCAGCTCCTACGAGCAGTACTTC.

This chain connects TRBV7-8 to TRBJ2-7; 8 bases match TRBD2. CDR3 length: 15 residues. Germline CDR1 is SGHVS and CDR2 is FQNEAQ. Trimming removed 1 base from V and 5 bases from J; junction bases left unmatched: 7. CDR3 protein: CASSLVPRGDHEQYF. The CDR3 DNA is TGTGCCAGCAGCTTAGTCCCGCGGGGGGACCACGAGCAGTACTTC. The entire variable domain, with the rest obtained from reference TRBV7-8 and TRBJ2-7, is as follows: GAGVSQSPRYKVAKRGQDVALRCDPISGHVSLFWYQQALGQGPEFLTYFQNEAQLDKSGLPSDRFFAERPEGSVSTLKIQRTQQEDSAVYLCASSLVPRGDHEQYFGPGTRLTVT.

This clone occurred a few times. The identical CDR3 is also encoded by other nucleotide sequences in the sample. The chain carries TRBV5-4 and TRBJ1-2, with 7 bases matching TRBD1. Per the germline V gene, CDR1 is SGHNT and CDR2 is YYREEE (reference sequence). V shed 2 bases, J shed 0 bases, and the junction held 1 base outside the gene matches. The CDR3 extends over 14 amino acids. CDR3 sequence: CASSLQGSNYGYTF. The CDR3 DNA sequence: TGTGCCAGCAGCTTACAGGGGTCTAACTATGGCTACACCTTC.

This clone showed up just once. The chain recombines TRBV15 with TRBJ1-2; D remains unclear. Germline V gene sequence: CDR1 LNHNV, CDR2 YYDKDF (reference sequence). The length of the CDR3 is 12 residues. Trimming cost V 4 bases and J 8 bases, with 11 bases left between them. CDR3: CATSMSHQGYTF. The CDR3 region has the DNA TGTGCCACCAGCATGTCACACCAGGGCTACACCTTC.

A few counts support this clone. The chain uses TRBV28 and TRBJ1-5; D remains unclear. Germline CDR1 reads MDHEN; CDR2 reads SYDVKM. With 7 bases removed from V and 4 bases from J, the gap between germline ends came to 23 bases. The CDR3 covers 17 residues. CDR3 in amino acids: CASTVGIREVANQPQHF. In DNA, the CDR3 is TGTGCCAGCACCGTTGGCATACGAGAGGTAGCAAATCAGCCCCAGCATTTT.

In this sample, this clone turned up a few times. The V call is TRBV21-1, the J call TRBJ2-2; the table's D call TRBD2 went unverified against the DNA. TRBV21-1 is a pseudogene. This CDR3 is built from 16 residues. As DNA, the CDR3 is TGTGCCAGCAGCAAAGGTAGCCACCCGACGGGCGGGGAGCTGTTTTTT. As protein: CASSKGSHPTGGELFF.

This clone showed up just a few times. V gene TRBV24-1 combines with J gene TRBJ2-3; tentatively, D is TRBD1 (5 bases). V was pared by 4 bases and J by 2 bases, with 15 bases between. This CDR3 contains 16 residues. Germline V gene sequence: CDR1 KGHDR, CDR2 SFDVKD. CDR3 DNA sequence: TGTGCCACCAGTGACGCCCAGGGATATCACACAGATACGCAGTATTTT. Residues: CATSDAQGYHTDTQYF.

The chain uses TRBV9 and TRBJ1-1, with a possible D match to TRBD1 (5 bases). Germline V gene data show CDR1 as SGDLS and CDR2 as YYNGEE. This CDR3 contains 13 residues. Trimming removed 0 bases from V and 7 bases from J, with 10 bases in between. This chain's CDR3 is CASSVDTGSEAFF. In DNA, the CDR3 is TGTGCCAGCAGCGTAGATACAGGCAGTGAAGCTTTCTTT.

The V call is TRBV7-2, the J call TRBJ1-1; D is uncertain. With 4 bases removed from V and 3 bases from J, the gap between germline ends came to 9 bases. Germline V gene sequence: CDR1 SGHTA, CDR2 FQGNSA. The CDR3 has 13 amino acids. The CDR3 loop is CASSSQYDTEAFF. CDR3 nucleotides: TGTGCCAGCAGCTCCCAGTATGACACTGAAGCTTTCTTT.

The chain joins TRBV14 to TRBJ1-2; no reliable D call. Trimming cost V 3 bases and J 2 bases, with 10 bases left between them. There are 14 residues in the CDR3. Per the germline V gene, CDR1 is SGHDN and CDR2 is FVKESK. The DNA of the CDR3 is TGTGCCAGCAGCCATCGAGACATAAACTATGGCTACACCTTC. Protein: CASSHRDINYGYTF.

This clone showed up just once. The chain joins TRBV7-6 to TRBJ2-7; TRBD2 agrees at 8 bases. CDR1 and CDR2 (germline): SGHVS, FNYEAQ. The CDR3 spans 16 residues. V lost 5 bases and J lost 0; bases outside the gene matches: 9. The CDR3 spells CASSPPTSESSYEQYF. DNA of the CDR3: TGTGCCAGCAGCCCCCCGACTAGCGAGAGCTCCTACGAGCAGTACTTC. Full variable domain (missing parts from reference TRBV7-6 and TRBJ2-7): GAGVSQSPRYKVTKRGQDVALRCDPISGHVSLYWYRQALGQGPEFLTYFNYEAQQDKSGLPNDRFSAERPEGSISTLTIQRTEQRDSAMYRCASSPPTSESSYEQYFGPGTRLTVT.

Here the CDR3 reads CASSQGSGLVSYEQYF. CDR3 DNA: TGTGCCAGCAGCCAAGGGTCGGGACTTGTCTCCTACGAGCAGTACTTC. The chain combines TRBV3-1 (or the pseudogene TRBV3-2) with TRBJ2-7; tentatively, D is TRBD2 (6 bases). Trimming took off 1 base at V and 0 bases at J, with 13 bases between the two ends. The CDR3 sequence is 16 residues long. Germline V gene lookup returns CDR1 LGHDT and CDR2 YNNKEL (reference sequence).

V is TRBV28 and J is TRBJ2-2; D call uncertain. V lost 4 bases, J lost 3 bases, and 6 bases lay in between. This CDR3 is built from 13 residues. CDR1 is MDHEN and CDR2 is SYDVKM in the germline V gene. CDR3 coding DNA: TGTGCCAGCAGTTCTCTCGACACCGGGGAGCTGTTTTTT. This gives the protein CASSSLDTGELFF.

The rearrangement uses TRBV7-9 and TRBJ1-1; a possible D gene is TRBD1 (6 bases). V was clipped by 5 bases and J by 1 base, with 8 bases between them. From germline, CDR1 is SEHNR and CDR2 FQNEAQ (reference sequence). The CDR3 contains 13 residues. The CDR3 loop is CASSRGANTEAFF. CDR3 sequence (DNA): TGTGCCAGCAGCCGGGGGGCGAACACTGAAGCTTTCTTT.

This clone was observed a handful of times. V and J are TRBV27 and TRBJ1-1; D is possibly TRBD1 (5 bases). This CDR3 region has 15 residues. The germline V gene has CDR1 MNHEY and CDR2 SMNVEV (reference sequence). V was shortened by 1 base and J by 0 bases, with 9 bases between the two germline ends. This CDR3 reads CASSLYRPVNTEAFF. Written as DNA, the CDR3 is TGTGCCAGCAGTTTATACAGGCCCGTGAACACTGAAGCTTTCTTT.

The CDR3 sequence is CASSPDTSNQPQHF. As DNA, the CDR3 is TGTGCCAGCAGCCCTGACACCAGCAATCAGCCCCAGCATTTT. The gene calls are TRBV2 and TRBJ1-5; unclear D gene. Germline CDR1 reads SNHLY; CDR2 reads FYNNEI. The V gene lost 6 bases and the J gene lost 1 base, with 10 bases spanning the gap. The CDR3 is 14 amino acids.

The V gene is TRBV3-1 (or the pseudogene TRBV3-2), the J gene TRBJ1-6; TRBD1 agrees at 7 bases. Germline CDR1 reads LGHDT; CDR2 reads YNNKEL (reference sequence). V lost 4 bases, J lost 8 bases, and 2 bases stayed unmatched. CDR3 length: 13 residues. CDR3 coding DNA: TGTGCCAGCAGCCCCAGGGGGGATTCACCCCTCCACTTT. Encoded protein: CASSPRGDSPLHF.

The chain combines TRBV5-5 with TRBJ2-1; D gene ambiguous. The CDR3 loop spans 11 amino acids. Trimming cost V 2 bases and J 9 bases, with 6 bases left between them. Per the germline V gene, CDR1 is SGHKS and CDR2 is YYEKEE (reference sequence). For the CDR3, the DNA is TGTGCCAGCAGCTTAACACCTGAGCAGTTCTTC. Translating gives CASSLTPEQFF.

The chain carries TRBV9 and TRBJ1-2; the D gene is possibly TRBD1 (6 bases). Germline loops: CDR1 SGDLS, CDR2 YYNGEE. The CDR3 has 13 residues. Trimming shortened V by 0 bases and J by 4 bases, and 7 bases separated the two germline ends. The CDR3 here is CASSVEGGYGYTF. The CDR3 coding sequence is TGTGCCAGCAGCGTAGAAGGGGGCTATGGCTACACCTTC.

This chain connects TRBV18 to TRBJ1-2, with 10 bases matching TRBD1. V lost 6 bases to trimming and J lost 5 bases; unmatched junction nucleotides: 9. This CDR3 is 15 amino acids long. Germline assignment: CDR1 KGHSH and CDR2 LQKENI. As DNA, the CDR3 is TGTGCCAGCTCCCTCGACAGGGGGCTTGGGTATGGCTACACCTTC. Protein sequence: CASSLDRGLGYGYTF.

CDR3 nucleotide sequence: TGTGCCACCAGCAGAGAACGGGCAGGCGGGGAGCAGTTCTTC. Amino acid sequence: CATSRERAGGEQFF. The gene calls are TRBV15 and TRBJ2-1, with D possibly being TRBD2 (5 bases). This CDR3 region has 14 residues. Germline CDR1 is LNHNV and CDR2 is YYDKDF (reference sequence). V was cut by 0 bases and J by 10 bases, with 13 bases left in between. The complete variable domain, with remaining parts taken from reference TRBV15 and TRBJ2-1, reads DAMVIQNPRYQVTQFGKPVTLSCSQTLNHNVMYWYQQKSSQAPKLLFHYYDKDFNNEADTPDNFQSRRPNTSFCFLDIRSPGLGDTAMYLCATSRERAGGEQFFGPGTRLTVL.

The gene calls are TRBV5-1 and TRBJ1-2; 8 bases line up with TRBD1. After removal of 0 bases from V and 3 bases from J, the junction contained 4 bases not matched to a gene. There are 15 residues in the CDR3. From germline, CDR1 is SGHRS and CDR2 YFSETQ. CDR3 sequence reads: CASSLAGGGDYGYTF. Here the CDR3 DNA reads TGCGCCAGCAGCTTGGCAGGGGGCGGCGACTATGGCTACACCTTC.

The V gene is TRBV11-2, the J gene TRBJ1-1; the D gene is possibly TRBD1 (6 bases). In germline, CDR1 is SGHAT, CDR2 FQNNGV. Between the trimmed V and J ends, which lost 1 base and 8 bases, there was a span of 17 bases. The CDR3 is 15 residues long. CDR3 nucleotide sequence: TGTGCCAGCAGCTTAGCCGGATCCCAGGGGCCCGAAGCTTTCTTT. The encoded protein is CASSLAGSQGPEAFF.